These 19 T cell receptor beta chains were all obtained from the same sample, sequenced in a study of blood T cell repertoires in COVID-19. Clones were read by immunoSEQ multiplex PCR, and TCRdb kept only the in-frame ones, dropping some. This sample has 270,000 or so clones, with around 89% found just once. Sequenced: peripheral blood. Source of these receptors: a man aged 40-49 years with acute or convalescent COVID-19.

This clone was observed a few times. This sequence joins TRBV7-2 and TRBJ2-7, with 8 bases matching TRBD1. J gave up 0 bases and V 5 bases, and 12 bases lay outside the gene matches. CDR3 length: 17 residues. Germline CDR1 is SGHTA and CDR2 is FQGNSA. The chain's CDR3 is CASSNRQGSIPSYEQYF. The DNA of the CDR3 is TGTGCCAGCAGCAACCGACAGGGGTCCATCCCCTCCTACGAGCAGTACTTC.

The chain recombines TRBV19 with TRBJ2-1, with D uncertain. Germline CDR1 LNHDA, CDR2 SQIVND (reference sequence). V was trimmed by 4 bases and J by 9 bases, leaving 19 bases between them. This CDR3 contains 15 residues. CDR3 protein: CASSTLEAIRSEQFF. As DNA, the CDR3 is TGTGCCAGTAGTACTCTAGAAGCTATCCGTTCTGAGCAGTTCTTC.

V usage is TRBV11-2 and J usage is TRBJ1-2; possibly TRBD1 for D (5 bases). CDR3 size: 13 residues. Looked up from germline, CDR1 is SGHAT and CDR2 is FQNNGV. Trimming removed 1 base at V and 3 bases at J, with 6 bases between. As DNA, the CDR3 is TGTGCCAGCAGCTTAGGGGGGGACTATGGCTACACCTTC. This codes for CASSLGGDYGYTF.

The CDR3 region is CATTGGWSTGELFF. The CDR3 DNA is TGCGCCACCACAGGGGGCTGGAGCACCGGGGAGCTGTTTTTT. The chain is built from TRBV5-1 and TRBJ2-2, with 9 bases matching TRBD1. J gave up 4 bases and V 9 bases, and 7 bases lay outside the gene matches. CDR3 size: 14 residues. The germline V gene encodes CDR1 SGHRS and CDR2 YFSETQ.

The chain joins TRBV6-6 to TRBJ1-5; D gene ambiguous. The CDR3 spans 18 residues. Germline V lookup: CDR1 MNHNY, CDR2 SVGAGI (reference sequence). V dropped 6 bases and J dropped 1 base, with 22 bases sitting between them. CDR3 coding DNA: TGTGCCAGCAGACGATATACTACCCCGACGGAGAGCAATCAGCCCCAGCATTTT. It yields the protein CASRRYTTPTESNQPQHF.

V and J are TRBV4-2 and TRBJ1-2, with TRBD1 as a possible D gene (6 bases). Trimming cost V 2 bases and J 6 bases, with 10 bases left between them. The V gene's germline CDR1 is LGHNA and CDR2 YNFKEQ. The CDR3 spans 13 residues. The CDR3 is CASSQPQGNGYTF. The DNA of the CDR3 is TGTGCCAGCAGCCAACCCCAGGGGAATGGCTACACCTTC.

This clone was seen just once. The chain joins TRBV27 to TRBJ1-4; D gene ambiguous. Germline V gene sequence: CDR1 MNHEY, CDR2 SMNVEV (reference sequence). The CDR3 has 14 residues. Trimming pared 2 bases from V and 6 bases from J, leaving 10 bases between. This CDR3 is CASSLTAPHEKLFF. The CDR3 DNA reads TGTGCCAGCAGTTTAACAGCCCCTCATGAAAAACTGTTTTTT.

This clone has only one observation. The V call is TRBV5-1, the J call TRBJ1-2; unclear D gene. Germline V gene data show CDR1 as SGHRS and CDR2 as YFSETQ. CDR3 length: 15 amino acids. Deletions cut 0 bases from V and 2 bases from J, with 11 bases between. In DNA, the CDR3 is TGCGCCAGCAGCTTGGATGTAGGAGTAAACTATGGCTACACCTTC. It is translated as CASSLDVGVNYGYTF.

The rearrangement links TRBV9 to TRBJ2-1; D unresolved. CDR1 SGDLS and CDR2 YYNGEE come from the germline V gene. This CDR3 contains 14 residues. V was pared by 0 bases and J by 9 bases, with 13 bases between. DNA of the CDR3: TGTGCCAGCAGCGTAGAAGTAGTTGCCGCTGAGCAGTTCTTC. Translated: CASSVEVVAAEQFF.

This clone was observed a few times. V gene TRBV19 combines with J gene TRBJ2-2; 8 bases line up with TRBD2. V was clipped by 5 bases and J by 7 bases; unmatched bases: 6. The CDR3 has 14 amino acids. The germline V gene has CDR1 LNHDA and CDR2 SQIVND (reference sequence). The CDR3 sequence is CASSPGLEVGELFF. The CDR3 DNA is TGTGCCAGTAGTCCGGGACTAGAGGTCGGGGAGCTGTTTTTT.

This clone has a single count. The chain couples TRBV5-4 to TRBJ1-2; D remains unclear. The V end was cut by 2 bases, the J end by 7 bases, with 12 bases between. Germline CDR1 is SGHNT and CDR2 is YYREEE (reference sequence). The CDR3 runs to 13 residues. In DNA form, the CDR3 reads TGTGCCAGCAGCTTTGGGAGGGTGGTTGGCTACACCTTC. Its translation is CASSFGRVVGYTF.

This clone was picked up one time. The V gene is TRBV6-5, the J gene TRBJ2-7; possibly TRBD2 for D (5 bases). CDR3 length: 13 residues. Looked up from germline, CDR1 is MNHEY and CDR2 is SVGAGI. Trimming cost V 6 bases and J 2 bases, with 11 bases left between them. The CDR3 DNA is TGTGCCAGCAGGGGAGTTACCCCCTACGAGCAGTACTTC. Protein product: CASRGVTPYEQYF.

This chain connects TRBV3-1 (or the pseudogene TRBV3-2) to TRBJ1-1; 10 nucleotides line up with TRBD1. V gave up 4 bases and J gave up 1 base; unmatched junction bases: 3. From germline, CDR1 is LGHDT and CDR2 YNNKEL (reference sequence). The CDR3 is made up of 15 amino acids. The CDR3 sequence is CASSPWDRGNTEAFF. In DNA form, the CDR3 reads TGTGCCAGCAGCCCTTGGGACAGGGGGAACACTGAAGCTTTCTTT.

This clone was counted a single time. The J gene is TRBJ2-7, the V gene TRBV4-1, with D perhaps TRBD2 (6 bases). V was trimmed by 0 bases and J by 3 bases, leaving 15 bases between them. The V gene's germline CDR1 is MGHRA and CDR2 YSYEKL. The CDR3 totals 16 residues. CDR3 DNA: TGCGCCAGCAGCCAAGAACAATACGGGAGCCGCTACGAGCAGTACTTC. It translates to CASSQEQYGSRYEQYF.

The J gene is TRBJ1-6, the V gene TRBV30; 7 positions match TRBD1. The trim removed 5 bases at V and 10 bases at J, leaving 8 bases unmatched. Germline-derived CDR1 and CDR2 are GTSNPN and SVGIG (reference sequence). The CDR3 length is 13 residues. CDR3 DNA: TGTGCCTGGGCAAGGGGGCCGGAATCACCCCTCCACTTT. This encodes CAWARGPESPLHF.

This chain connects TRBV24-1 to TRBJ1-1; possibly TRBD1 for D (5 bases). CDR1 is KGHDR, CDR2 SFDVKD, per germline. V lost 2 bases to trimming and J lost 3 bases, with 9 bases between them. There are 14 residues in the CDR3. The CDR3 coding sequence is TGTGCCACCAGTGATTCCGGAGGGGACACTGAAGCTTTCTTT. Translated, it gives CATSDSGGDTEAFF.

The chain links TRBV5-1 to TRBJ2-5, with 8 positions matching TRBD2. The CDR3 loop spans 13 amino acids. The V gene's germline CDR1 is SGHRS and CDR2 YFSETQ. J lost 4 bases, V lost 4 bases, and 3 bases had no gene match. This CDR3 is CASSPGLGETQYF. The CDR3 DNA reads TGCGCCAGCAGCCCGGGACTAGGAGAGACCCAGTACTTC.

The V and J genes are TRBV5-8 and TRBJ1-3, with D perhaps TRBD1 (5 bases). Trimming removed 0 bases from V and 0 bases from J, with 16 bases in between. Looked up from germline, CDR1 is SGHTS and CDR2 is YDEGEE. This CDR3 is built from 18 residues. The CDR3 DNA reads TGTGCCAGCAGCTTGGAGCTGGGGCACCTTAGCTCTGGAAACACCATATATTTT. This gives the protein CASSLELGHLSSGNTIYF.

The chain has TRBV25-1 and TRBJ2-3; possibly TRBD1 for D (6 bases). The CDR3 has 15 amino acids. V was shortened by 3 bases and J by 2 bases, with 12 bases between the two germline ends. Germline CDR1 and CDR2: MGHDK and SYGVNS. The CDR3 reads CASSESQGITDTQYF. Written as DNA, the CDR3 is TGTGCCAGCAGTGAGTCACAGGGTATCACAGATACGCAGTATTTT.